The 23 T cell receptor beta chains below come from one sample, sequenced in a study of tumor and adjacent non-tumor tissue in lung cancer. The template was RNA from unsorted bulk tissue. The normal lung tissue was taken more than 3 cm from the tumor edge. TCRbeta libraries were built with three rounds of nested PCR, modified from ARM-PCR. TCRdb re-called the multiplex PCR reads through MiXCR, storing one row per CDR3 protein. In the table there are roughly 90,000 distinct CDR3 sequences, about 77% of which are singletons. Material for sequencing was distant non-tumor lung tissue. The receptors were sampled from a woman aged 45 to 65 with non-small cell lung cancer.

Regarding this clonotype: It is likely a read error, because the conserved phenylalanine at the end of the CDR3 is missing. No DNA is shown, since the ends of the CDR3 on it are uncertain; the CDR3 is the one TCRdb lists. This sequence joins TRBV11-2 and TRBJ2-7; TRBD1, the table's D call, lacks a check against the DNA. Germline CDR1 reads SGHAT; CDR2 reads FQNNGV. The CDR3 length is 15 residues, termini included. CDR3 amino acids: CASSTGTGRTYEHYL.

This clonotype was detected a few times. The CDR3 nucleotides read TGTGCCATCAGAACTCGACGGCCCTCTGTACATATGGCCAAAAACATTCAGTACTTC. As protein: CAIRTRRPSVHMAKNIQYF. V usage is TRBV10-3 and J usage is TRBJ2-4; no clear D. The CDR3 spans 19 residues. Germline V CDR1 and CDR2: ENHRY, SYGVKD. V lost 6 bases and J lost 1, with 25 bases in between.

There are many counts of this clonotype. This chain joins TRBV6-1 and TRBJ1-1; D is perhaps TRBD1 (6 bases). Germline CDR1 and CDR2: MNHNS and SASEGT. V was shortened by 6 bases and J by 3 bases, with 17 bases between the two germline ends. The CDR3 extends over 15 amino acids. The CDR3 bases are TGTGCCAGCAGGGATGTACAGGGAACGGACACTGAAGCTTTCTTT. Translation: CASRDVQGTDTEAFF.

V usage is TRBV4-1 and J usage is TRBJ2-1; TRBD2 matches at 7 bases. The CDR3 is 16 amino acids. Germline CDR1 reads MGHRA; CDR2 reads YSYEKL. V gave up 0 bases and J gave up 4 bases; unmatched junction bases: 6. This CDR3 reads CASSQDRWEGYNEQFF. The DNA for the CDR3 is TGCGCCAGCAGCCAAGATCGGTGGGAGGGATACAATGAGCAGTTCTTC.

As regards this clonotype: One junction end disagrees with the germline gene, perhaps due to a read error. This chain uses TRBV6-5 with TRBJ2-1; a weak D match, TRBD2 (5 bases). CDR3 length: 14 amino acids. Germline CDR1 MNHEY, CDR2 SVGAGI. CDR3 region: CASRYLGRGNEQFF. The CDR3 nucleotides read TGTGCCAGCAGATACTTAGGACGGGGCAATGAGCAGTTCTTC.

A note on this clonotype: One end of the junction varies from germline; a read error may be responsible. This chain uses TRBV4-1 with TRBJ1-6, with 9 nucleotides matching TRBD1. The CDR3 extends over 14 amino acids. The germline gives CDR1 MGHRA, CDR2 YSYEKL. CDR3 protein: CASSPGTGNPPLHF. CDR3 DNA sequence: TGCGCGAGCAGCCCCGGGACAGGGAATCCACCCCTCCACTTT.

Of note for this clonotype: The junction departs from germline at one end; a sequencing error may be responsible. The chain is built from TRBV28 and TRBJ2-2; D possibly corresponds to TRBD2 (5 bases). The germline V gene has CDR1 MDHEN and CDR2 SYDVKM. The CDR3 covers 15 residues. CDR3 sequence (DNA): TGTGCCAGTAGTTTATTTAGAGGGCTATCCGGGGAGCTGTTTTTT. This translates into CASSLFRGLSGELFF.

With regard to this clonotype: At one end, the junction sequence differs from germline, possibly due to a read error. The chain combines TRBV5-1 with TRBJ2-2; the D gene could be TRBD1 or TRBD2 (5 bases each). This CDR3 comprises 14 residues. The V gene's germline CDR1 is SGHRS and CDR2 YFSETQ. This CDR3 is CASSPGRYSGELFF. Written as DNA, the CDR3 is TGTGCCAGCAGCCCGGGACGGTATAGCGGGGAGCTGTTTTTT.

There are a few counts of this clonotype. A single base separates this from a much larger clone, so it may be a read error. The V gene is TRBV20-1, the J gene TRBJ1-1, with TRBD1 as a possible D gene (5 bases). Trimming removed 6 bases from V and 0 bases from J, with 11 bases in between. CDR3 length: 13 amino acids. Germline V gene sequence: CDR1 DFQATT, CDR2 SNEGSKA (reference sequence). The CDR3 is CSANGGMNTEAFF. The CDR3 DNA sequence: TGCAGTGCCAACGGGGGGATGAACACTGAAGCTTTCTTT.

Concerning this clonotype itself: Since no conserved phenylalanine or tryptophan closes the CDR3, a read error is the likely cause. The V gene is TRBV11-1, the J gene TRBJ2-1; D is unresolved. Germline values: CDR1 SGHAT, CDR2 FQDESV (reference sequence). The CDR3 is made up of 15 amino acids. CDR3 sequence reads: CASSPTPSTGNDQFS. CDR3 DNA: TGTGCCAGCAGCCCGACTCCTTCGACGGGCAATGACCAGTTCTCA.

CDR3 in DNA: TGCAGTGCCCCCCGGGCGGGAGGGCCGATGGATGGACAGTTCTTC. This codes for CSAPRAGGPMDGQFF. V and J are TRBV20-1 and TRBJ2-1, with 9 bases matching TRBD2. V was pared by 6 bases and J by 13 bases, with 19 bases of the junction left unmatched. The CDR3 extends over 15 amino acids. In germline, CDR1 is DFQATT, CDR2 SNEGSKA (reference sequence).

As to this clonotype: Compared with germline, one end of the junction differs, possibly owing to a read error. The rearrangement links TRBV6-1 to TRBJ1-5; no clear D gene. The CDR3 spans 17 residues. Germline-derived CDR1 and CDR2 are MNHNS and SASEGT. Here the CDR3 reads CASKRAREGNSNQPQQF. The DNA of the CDR3 is TGTGCCAGTAAACGAGCCCGGGAGGGAAATAGCAATCAGCCCCAACAGTTT.

This clonotype was found many times. This chain joins TRBV4-1 and TRBJ2-7, with 8 bases identical to TRBD1. From germline, CDR1 is MGHRA and CDR2 YSYEKL. Trimming removed 4 bases from V and 0 bases from J; junction bases left unmatched: 5. This CDR3 is built from 15 residues. CDR3 in DNA: TGCGCCAGCAGCCCAGTCACAGGGGGCTCCTACGAGCAGTACTTC. Translating it yields CASSPVTGGSYEQYF.

As for this clonotype: Possible read error: a much larger clone is one base away. The chain joins TRBV5-1 to TRBJ2-1; D is possibly TRBD1 (5 bases). This CDR3 has 14 amino acids. Germline V lookup: CDR1 SGHRS, CDR2 YFSETQ. The CDR3 region is CASSLNLRVDEQLF. The CDR3 coding sequence is TGCGCCAGCAGCTTAAATCTCAGGGTTGATGAGCAGCTCTTC. The whole variable domain, remainder taken from reference TRBV5-1 and TRBJ2-1, is KAGVTQTPRYLIKTRGQQVTLSCSPISGHRSVSWYQQTPGQGLQFLFEYFSETQRNKGNFPGRFSGRQFSNSRSEMNVSTLELGDSALYLCASSLNLRVDEQLFGPGTRLTVL.

This clonotype was recorded only once. A much larger clone sits a single nucleotide away, making a read error possible. The genes are TRBV5-1 and TRBJ2-1; TRBD2 matches 13 bases. This CDR3 has 16 residues. CDR1 and CDR2 (germline): SGHRS, YFSETQ. This CDR3 reads CASSKGGTSGDNVQFF. Here the CDR3 DNA reads TGCGCCAGCAGCAAAGGGGGGACTAGCGGGGACAATGTGCAGTTCTTC.

Notes on this clonotype: The CDR3 ends on some other residue instead of the conserved phenylalanine or tryptophan, so this is likely a read error. The DNA is omitted, as the CDR3 cannot be located on it reliably, and the CDR3 follows TCRdb's listing. The chain joins TRBV11-2 to TRBJ1-6. The germline CDR1 and CDR2 sequences are SGHAT and FQNNGV. The CDR3 contains 15 residues when both ends are counted. The CDR3 spells CASTLDPGPYSPIHL.

There are a few counts of this clonotype. This chain links TRBV6-5 with TRBJ1-1; D is uncertain. Germline V gene lookup returns CDR1 MNHEY and CDR2 SVGAGI. The CDR3 length is 13 residues. The CDR3 DNA follows: TGTGTCACCAAGGATATGTTGGGCCTTGAAGCTTTCTTT. Translation gives CVTKDMLGLEAFF.

With regard to this clonotype: No conserved phenylalanine or tryptophan is present at the end of the CDR3, so a read error is the likely explanation. The chain is built from TRBV11-2 and TRBJ2-3; no clear D. CDR3 length equals 13 residues. Germline lookup yields CDR1 SGHAT and CDR2 FQNNGV. The CDR3 coding sequence is TGTGCCAGCAGCTTAGGGTCGGAAGATAAGCAGTATTAT. Residues: CASSLGSEDKQYY.

To note about this clonotype: This may be a read error, as it is one base from a much larger clone. This sequence joins TRBV20-1 and TRBJ1-3; D not resolved. CDR1 is DFQATT, CDR2 SNEGSKA, per germline (reference sequence). The CDR3 runs to 13 residues. Written as DNA, the CDR3 is TGCTGTGCTAGATCCCCGACCCTAAACACCATATATTTT. This codes for CCARSPTLNTIYF.

On this clonotype: A much bigger clone sits one base away, suggesting this may be a read error. The chain recombines TRBV5-1 with TRBJ2-7; 7 nucleotides line up with TRBD2. Germline V CDR1 and CDR2: SGHRS, YFSETQ. The CDR3 spans 14 residues. CDR3 amino acids: CISKPSSGNYEQYF. The CDR3 DNA follows: TGCATCAGCAAACCTTCTAGCGGAAATTACGAGCAGTACTTC.

In this sample, this clonotype turned up many times. The chain employs TRBV11-2 and TRBJ2-7; TRBD1 or TRBD2 may be the D gene (6 bases each). The V gene lost 2 bases and the J gene lost 3 bases, with 11 bases spanning the gap. This CDR3 contains 14 residues. Germline V gene lookup returns CDR1 SGHAT and CDR2 FQNNGV. This CDR3 is CASSLSQGLYEQYF. CDR3 in DNA: TGTGCCAGCAGCTTATCACAGGGACTCTACGAGCAGTACTTC.

This clonotype appeared once. The junction departs from the called germline gene at one end, perhaps through a read error. The V gene is TRBV12-3 or TRBV12-4, the J gene TRBJ2-2; TRBD1 agrees at 8 bases. The CDR3 contains 16 residues. CDR3 sequence: CARSLWTGTNTGELFF. The CDR3 nucleotides are TGTGCCAGGAGTTTGTGGACAGGGACAAACACCGGTGAGCTGTTTTTT.

Regarding this clonotype: Sequence at one end of the junction differs from germline and may be a read error. This chain connects TRBV19 to TRBJ2-3; D might be TRBD2 (5 bases). The CDR3 has 13 residues. Germline-derived CDR1 and CDR2 are LNHDA and SQIVND (reference sequence). CDR3: CASNAGTTDMQYF. The CDR3 bases are TGTGCCAGTAATGCGGGCACCACAGATATGCAGTATTTT.